These T cell receptor beta chains were read from a single sample in a study of blood T cell repertoires in COVID-19. The protocol was immunoSEQ multiplex PCR, while the TCRdb copy is restricted to in-frame clones and leaves out a portion. The sample shows 150,000 to 200,000 clones, 70% to 90% of them seen only once. The sample taken for sequencing was peripheral blood. These receptors were taken from a human donor in a cohort sampled during active COVID-19. Both conserved end residues are part of each CDR3. D genes are given only for firm matches. A row's size may be missing; if present it is once, few, many or a size class.

TRBV18	TRBD2	TRBJ2-7	NA	TGTGCCAGCTCGGCCCTAGCGGGAGGTATCAACGAGCAGTACTTC	CASSALAGGINEQYF
TRBV20-1	NA	TRBJ1-2	few	TGCAGTGTGAGAGGCGGGAATGGCTACACCTTC	CSVRGGNGYTF
TRBV6-5	NA	TRBJ1-2	NA	TGTGCCAGCAGTTACGACTTAGGTAGTTATGGCTACACCTTC	CASSYDLGSYGYTF
TRBV7-2	TRBD2	TRBJ2-7	NA	TGTGCCAGCAGCTTAGGGGGACTAGCGGGAGTTTCCTACGAGCAGTACTTC	CASSLGGLAGVSYEQYF
TRBV6-5	TRBD1	TRBJ1-1	NA	TGTGCCAGCATTCAGGGGGCTCGGGCTTTCTTT	CASIQGARAFF
TRBV19	NA	TRBJ2-3	NA	TGTGCCAGTAATCAGGACAGAAACACAGATACGCAGTATTTT	CASNQDRNTDTQYF
TRBV11-2	TRBD1	TRBJ2-1	NA	TGTGCCAGCAGAAAGACGACAGGGCCCCACGCTGGGAATGAGCAGTTCTTC	CASRKTTGPHAGNEQFF
TRBV9	TRBD2	TRBJ2-3	NA	TGTGCCAGCAGCGTAGGACTAGCGGATTCGGATACGCAGTATTTT	CASSVGLADSDTQYF
TRBV11-2	TRBD2	TRBJ2-3	few	TGTGCCAGCAGCTTAAAAGGCCGGAGCGGGAGGGCCCTTAGGGATACGCAGTATTTT	CASSLKGRSGRALRDTQYF
TRBV6-5	TRBD2	TRBJ2-1	once	TGTGCCAGCAGTTCCCTAGCGGGATCCTACTACAATGAGCAGTTCTTC	CASSSLAGSYYNEQFF
TRBV4-3	NA	TRBJ1-2	NA	TGCGCCAGCAGCCAAGATGGCAGATACCAGTCCTATGGCTACACCTTC	CASSQDGRYQSYGYTF
TRBV21-1	NA	TRBJ2-3	NA	TGTGCCAGCAGTTTACTAGCGGGAGGAAAGGAGCGCACAGATACGCAGTATTTT	CASSLLAGGKERTDTQYF
TRBV18	NA	TRBJ1-5	few	TGTGCCAGCCGACAGGAGAATCAGCCCCAGCATTTT	CASRQENQPQHF
TRBV29-1	NA	TRBJ2-2	NA	TGCAGCGTGGGTGGGAGCTGGGGCACCGGGGAGCTGTTTTTT	CSVGGSWGTGELFF
TRBV14	NA	TRBJ2-5	NA	TGTGCCAGCAGCCAGCACTTACAAGAGACCCAGTACTTC	CASSQHLQETQYF
TRBV7-9	TRBD1	TRBJ1-1	NA	TGTGCCAGCTCCGGAGGGGGCAACACTGAAGCTTTCTTT	CASSGGGNTEAFF
TRBV3-1/TRBV3-2	TRBD1	TRBJ1-5	once	TGTGCCAGCAGTCCGTGGACAGGTTCGCAGCCCCAGCATTTT	CASSPWTGSQPQHF
TRBV5-4	NA	TRBJ2-1	NA	TGTGCCAGCAGCTTGTTTGGAGGGGTCGGTGAGCAGTTCTTC	CASSLFGGVGEQFF
TRBV19	NA	TRBJ2-2	NA	TGTGCCAGTAGTATAGATGAGGCAGGGTCCCACACCGGGGAGCTGTTTTTT	CASSIDEAGSHTGELFF